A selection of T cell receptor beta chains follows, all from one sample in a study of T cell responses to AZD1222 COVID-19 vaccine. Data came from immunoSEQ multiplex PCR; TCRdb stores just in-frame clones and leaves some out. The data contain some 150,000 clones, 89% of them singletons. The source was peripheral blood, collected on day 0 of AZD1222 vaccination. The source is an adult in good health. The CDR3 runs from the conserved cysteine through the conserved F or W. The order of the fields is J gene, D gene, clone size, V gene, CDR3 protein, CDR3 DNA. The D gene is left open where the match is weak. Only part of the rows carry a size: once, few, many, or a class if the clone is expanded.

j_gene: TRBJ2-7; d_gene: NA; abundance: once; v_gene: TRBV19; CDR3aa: CASSIDPIVYCGGYEQYF; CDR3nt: TGTGCCAGTAGTATAGATCCAATTGTGTATTGCGGTGGGTACGAGCAGTACTTC
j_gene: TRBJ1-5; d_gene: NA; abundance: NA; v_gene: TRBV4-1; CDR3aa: CASSQVGSSQPQHF; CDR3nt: TGCGCCAGCAGCCAAGTAGGTTCAAGTCAGCCCCAGCATTTT
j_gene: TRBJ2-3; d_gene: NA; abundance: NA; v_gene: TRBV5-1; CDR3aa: CASRLQGGEDTQYF; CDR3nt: TGCGCCAGCAGACTACAGGGAGGGGAAGATACGCAGTATTTT
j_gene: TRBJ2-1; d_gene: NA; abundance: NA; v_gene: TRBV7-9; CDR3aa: CASSPGDGVLREQFF; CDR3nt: TGTGCCAGCAGCCCAGGGGACGGAGTCCTACGTGAGCAGTTCTTC
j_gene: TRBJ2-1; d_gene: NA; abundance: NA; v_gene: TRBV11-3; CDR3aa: CASSLFAGKANEQFF; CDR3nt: TGTGCCAGCAGCTTATTTGCGGGAAAGGCCAATGAGCAGTTCTTC
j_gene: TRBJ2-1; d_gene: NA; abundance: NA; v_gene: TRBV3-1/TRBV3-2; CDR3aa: CASSTFGRGRMYNEQFF; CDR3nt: TGTGCCAGCAGCACATTCGGAAGGGGGAGGATGTACAATGAGCAGTTCTTC
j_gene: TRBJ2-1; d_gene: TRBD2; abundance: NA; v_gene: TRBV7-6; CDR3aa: CASSLGAGEGYNEQFF; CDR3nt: TGTGCCAGCAGCTTAGGAGCGGGAGAGGGGTACAATGAGCAGTTCTTC
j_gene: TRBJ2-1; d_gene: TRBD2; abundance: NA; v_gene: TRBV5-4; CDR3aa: CASSLGSGSLNEQFF; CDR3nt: TGTGCCAGCAGCTTGGGCAGCGGGAGTCTTAATGAGCAGTTCTTC
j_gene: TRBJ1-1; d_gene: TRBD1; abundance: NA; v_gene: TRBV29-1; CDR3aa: CSAGGQGLGAFF; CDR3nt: TGCAGCGCTGGAGGACAGGGGCTTGGGGCTTTCTTT
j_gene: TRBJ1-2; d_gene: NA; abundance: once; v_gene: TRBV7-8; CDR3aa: CASSPRVSYGYTF; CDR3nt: TGTGCCAGCAGCCCACGGGTGAGCTATGGCTACACCTTC
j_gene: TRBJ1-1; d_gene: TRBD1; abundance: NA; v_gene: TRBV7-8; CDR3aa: CASSLRDRGATEAFF; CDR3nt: TGTGCCAGCAGCCTACGGGACAGGGGGGCCACTGAAGCTTTCTTT
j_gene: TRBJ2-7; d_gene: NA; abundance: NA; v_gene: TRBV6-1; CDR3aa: CASSDRAKQYF; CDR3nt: TGTGCCAGCAGTGACCGGGCCAAGCAGTACTTC
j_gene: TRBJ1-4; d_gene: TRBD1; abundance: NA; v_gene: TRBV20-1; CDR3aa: CSASQGGNDEKLFF; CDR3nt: TGCAGTGCTAGTCAGGGGGGAAATGATGAAAAACTGTTTTTT
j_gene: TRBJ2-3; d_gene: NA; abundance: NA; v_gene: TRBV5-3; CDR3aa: CARSPTWDTQYF; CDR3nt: TGTGCCAGAAGCCCCACCTGGGATACGCAGTATTTT
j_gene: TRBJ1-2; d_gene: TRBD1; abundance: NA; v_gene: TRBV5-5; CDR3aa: CASSLGDRPEYGYTF; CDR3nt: TGTGCCAGCAGCTTGGGGGACAGGCCTGAGTATGGCTACACCTTC
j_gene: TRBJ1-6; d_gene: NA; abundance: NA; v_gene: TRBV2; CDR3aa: CASSDGQSIKSPLHF; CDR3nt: TGTGCCAGCAGTGATGGGCAGTCGATTAAATCACCCCTCCACTTT
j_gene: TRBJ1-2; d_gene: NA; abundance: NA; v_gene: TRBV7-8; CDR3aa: CASSDRALTYGYTF; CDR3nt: TGTGCCAGCAGCGACCGGGCACTAACATATGGCTACACCTTC
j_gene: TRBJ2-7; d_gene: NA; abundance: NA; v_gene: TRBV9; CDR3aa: CASSVDGGSYEQYF; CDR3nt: TGTGCCAGCAGCGTAGACGGGGGCTCCTACGAGCAGTACTTC
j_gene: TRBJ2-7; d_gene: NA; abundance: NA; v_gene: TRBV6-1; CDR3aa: CASSEWGTPSYEQYF; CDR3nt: TGTGCCAGCAGTGAATGGGGGACACCCTCCTACGAGCAGTACTTC
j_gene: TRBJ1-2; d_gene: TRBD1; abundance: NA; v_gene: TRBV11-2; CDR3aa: CASSLALGGGLRTSNGYTF; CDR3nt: TGTGCCAGCAGCTTAGCCTTAGGAGGGGGCCTCAGAACTTCCAATGGCTACACCTTC
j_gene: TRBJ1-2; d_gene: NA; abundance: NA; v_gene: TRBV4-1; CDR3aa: CASSPGGSLGYTF; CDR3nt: TGCGCCAGCAGCCCCGGGGGCTCGCTTGGCTACACCTTC
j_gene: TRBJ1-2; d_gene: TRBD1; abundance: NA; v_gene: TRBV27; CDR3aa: CASRMTGGSYGYTF; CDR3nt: TGTGCCAGCAGAATGACAGGGGGCAGCTATGGCTACACCTTC
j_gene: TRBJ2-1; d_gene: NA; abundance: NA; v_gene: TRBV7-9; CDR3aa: CASTLEVYNEQFF; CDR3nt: TGTGCCAGCACCCTAGAAGTCTACAATGAGCAGTTCTTC
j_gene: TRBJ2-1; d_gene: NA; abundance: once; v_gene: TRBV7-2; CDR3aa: CASSKEGGTVSSYNEQFF; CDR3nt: TGTGCCAGCAGCAAGGAGGGGGGGACCGTTAGCTCCTACAATGAGCAGTTCTTC
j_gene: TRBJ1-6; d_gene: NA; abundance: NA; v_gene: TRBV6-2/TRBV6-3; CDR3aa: CASSRDGPYNSPLHF; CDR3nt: TGTGCCAGCAGCCGCGACGGACCGTATAATTCACCCCTCCACTTT
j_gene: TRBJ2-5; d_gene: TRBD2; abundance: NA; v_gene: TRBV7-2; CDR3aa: CASSSPSGGPFAPRETQYF; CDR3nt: TGTGCCAGCAGCTCACCTAGCGGGGGGCCCTTCGCCCCCCGGGAGACCCAGTACTTC
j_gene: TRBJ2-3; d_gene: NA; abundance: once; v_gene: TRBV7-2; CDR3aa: CASSLAGSLRGDTQYF; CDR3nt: TGTGCCAGCAGCTTAGCGGGGAGCTTGCGTGGAGATACGCAGTATTTT
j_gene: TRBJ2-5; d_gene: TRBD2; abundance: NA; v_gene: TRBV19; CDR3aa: CASRIASGGENF; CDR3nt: TGTGCCAGTAGGATTGCTAGCGGCGGGGAGAACTTC
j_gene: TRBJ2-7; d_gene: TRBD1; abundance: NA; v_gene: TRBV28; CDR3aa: CASSLEVNIGQGTYEQYF; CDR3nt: TGTGCCAGCAGTTTAGAGGTTAATATCGGACAGGGGACCTACGAGCAGTACTTC
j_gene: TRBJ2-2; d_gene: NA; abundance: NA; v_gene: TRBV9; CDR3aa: CASSVSITGELFF; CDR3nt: TGTGCCAGCAGCGTCAGCATCACCGGGGAGCTGTTTTTT
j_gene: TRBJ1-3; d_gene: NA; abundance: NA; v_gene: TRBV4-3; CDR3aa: CASSQIKADSSGNTIYF; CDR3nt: TGCGCCAGCAGCCAAATTAAGGCGGACTCCTCTGGAAACACCATATATTTT
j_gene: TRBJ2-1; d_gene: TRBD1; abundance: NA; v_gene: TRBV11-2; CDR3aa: CASSTRRDRAYEQFF; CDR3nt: TGTGCCAGCAGCACGCGTAGGGACAGAGCCTATGAGCAGTTCTTC
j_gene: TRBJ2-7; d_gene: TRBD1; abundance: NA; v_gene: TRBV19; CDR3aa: CASSSNYRGEGYEQYF; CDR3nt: TGTGCCAGTAGTTCGAACTACAGGGGAGAGGGGTACGAGCAGTACTTC
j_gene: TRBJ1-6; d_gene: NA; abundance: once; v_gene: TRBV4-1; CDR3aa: CASSQERQTNSPLHF; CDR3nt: TGCGCCAGCAGCCAAGAGCGACAGACCAATTCACCCCTCCACTTT
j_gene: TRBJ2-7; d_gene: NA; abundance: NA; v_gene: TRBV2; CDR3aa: CASSLLHEQYF; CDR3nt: TGTGCCAGCAGTCTCCTCCACGAGCAGTACTTC
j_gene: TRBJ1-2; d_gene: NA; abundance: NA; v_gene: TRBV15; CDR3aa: CATSRALTGDGYTF; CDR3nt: TGTGCCACCAGCAGAGCCTTGACAGGAGATGGCTACACCTTC
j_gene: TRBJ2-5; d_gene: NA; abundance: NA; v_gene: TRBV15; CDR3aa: CATSRGLSQETQYF; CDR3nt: TGTGCCACCAGCAGAGGATTGTCCCAAGAGACCCAGTACTTC
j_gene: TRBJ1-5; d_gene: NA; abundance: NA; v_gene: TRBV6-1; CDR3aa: CASSEVWGGGNQPQHF; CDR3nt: TGTGCCAGCAGTGAAGTCTGGGGCGGCGGCAATCAGCCCCAGCATTTT
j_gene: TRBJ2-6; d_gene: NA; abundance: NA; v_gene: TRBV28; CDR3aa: CAALQGPRGANVLTF; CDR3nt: TGTGCCGCTCTACAGGGTCCGAGAGGGGCCAACGTCCTGACTTTC
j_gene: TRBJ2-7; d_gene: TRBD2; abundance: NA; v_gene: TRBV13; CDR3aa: CASSHQTLAGGPYEQYF; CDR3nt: TGTGCCAGCAGCCACCAGACCCTAGCGGGGGGGCCGTACGAGCAGTACTTC
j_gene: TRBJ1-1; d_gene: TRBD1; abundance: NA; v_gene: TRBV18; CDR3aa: CASSSDRVLTEAFF; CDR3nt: TGTGCCAGCTCATCAGACAGGGTCTTGACTGAAGCTTTCTTT
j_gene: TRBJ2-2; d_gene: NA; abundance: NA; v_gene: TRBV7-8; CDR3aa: CASTLKRGGRELFF; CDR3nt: TGTGCCAGCACCCTCAAGAGGGGTGGGCGCGAGCTGTTTTTT
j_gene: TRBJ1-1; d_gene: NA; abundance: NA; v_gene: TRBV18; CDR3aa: CASSPQYMNTEAFF; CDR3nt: TGTGCCAGCTCACCACAGTATATGAACACTGAAGCTTTCTTT
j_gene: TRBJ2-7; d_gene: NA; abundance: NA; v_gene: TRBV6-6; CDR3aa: CASSTVSLTAYEQYF; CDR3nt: TGTGCCAGCAGTACAGTGAGTTTGACAGCTTACGAGCAGTACTTC
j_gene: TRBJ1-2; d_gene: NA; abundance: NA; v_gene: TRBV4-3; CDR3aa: CASSPRQRTNYGYTF; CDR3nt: TGCGCCAGCAGCCCGAGACAGAGAACTAACTATGGCTACACCTTC
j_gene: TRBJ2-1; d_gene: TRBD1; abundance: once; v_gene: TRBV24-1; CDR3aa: CATSDSGTGGAEQFF; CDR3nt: TGTGCCACCAGTGATTCCGGGACAGGGGGAGCAGAGCAGTTCTTC
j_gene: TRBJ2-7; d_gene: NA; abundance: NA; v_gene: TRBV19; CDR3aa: CASSGKTGTPLYYEQYF; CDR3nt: TGTGCCAGTAGTGGCAAGACCGGGACGCCGCTCTATTACGAGCAGTACTTC
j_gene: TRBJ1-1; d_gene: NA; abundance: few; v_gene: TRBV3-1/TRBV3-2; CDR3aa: CASSYGLLNTEAFF; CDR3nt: TGTGCCAGCAGCTATGGACTGCTGAACACTGAAGCTTTCTTT
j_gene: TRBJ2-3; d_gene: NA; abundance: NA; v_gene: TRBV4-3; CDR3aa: CASSQDFGKANPSTDTQYF; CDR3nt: TGCGCCAGCAGCCAAGATTTTGGGAAGGCCAACCCTAGCACAGATACGCAGTATTTT
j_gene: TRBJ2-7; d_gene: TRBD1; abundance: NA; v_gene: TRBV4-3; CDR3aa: CASSQETGGYEQYF; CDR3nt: TGCGCCAGCAGCCAAGAGACAGGGGGCTACGAGCAGTACTTC
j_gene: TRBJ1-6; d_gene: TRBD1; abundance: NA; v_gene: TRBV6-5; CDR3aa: CASSPGDRDSSPLHF; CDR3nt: TGTGCCAGCAGCCCCGGGGACAGGGATTCGTCACCCCTCCACTTT